This T cell receptor (beta chain) was recorded in a study of T-cell reconstitution after alpha-beta-depleted transplantation in children. As it was prepared, the TCRbeta library received unique molecular identifiers. TCRdb re-analysed the PCR reads in MiXCR, keeping a single row per CDR3 protein. This sample yields 400,000 to 500,000 distinct CDR3 sequences, of which 9.5% to 13% are seen a single time; nearly 5.5% belongs to the top ten. The length of the CDR3 is 15 residues. Germline CDR1 SGHNT, CDR2 YYREEE (reference sequence). V was clipped by 4 bases and J by 5 bases, with 16 bases between them. Sequencing used PBMCs from the stem cell graft donor, obtained from the stem cell graft. This chain joins TRBV5-4 and TRBJ2-1; TRBD1 or TRBD2 may be the D gene (5 bases each). The sequence came from a human donor who donated a stem cell graft to a child with acute myeloid leukemia. The DNA of the CDR3 is TGTGCCAGCAGCCCGTCCGGGACGAGAAACAATGAGCAGTTCTTC. The encoded protein is CASSPSGTRNNEQFF.